This T cell receptor (beta chain) emerged from a study of Ad26.COV2.S vaccination and SARS-CoV-2 variants. Treatment here: some 19 received Ad26.COV2.S at low or high dose, single or two shots; five or six received placebo; per-sample allocation not given. Sampling occurred on day 63 after the first vaccine or placebo injection. Sequencing was performed with immunoSEQ multiplex PCR; in TCRdb, only in-frame clones are kept and a portion is missing. The sample shows 300,000 to 350,000 clones, 65% to 90% of them seen only once. V gave up 6 bases and J gave up 0 bases, with 3 bases separating them. Germline V gives CDR1 WNHNN, CDR2 SYGVQD (reference sequence). The CDR3 covers 13 residues.

The TCR was taken from a person between 18 and 59 years old who received the Ad26.COV2.S COVID-19 vaccine or a placebo. The sample here was peripheral blood, taken in a trial of Ad26.COV2.S vaccine versus placebo. This chain connects TRBV10-1 to TRBJ1-6; D is undetermined. CDR3 DNA sequence: TGCGCCAGCAGGAGCTCCTATAATTCACCCCTCCACTTT. Translating it yields CASRSSYNSPLHF.